This T cell receptor beta chain came from a study of human CD4 T cells and Enterobacteriaceae (dated by TCRdb to about 2020). General study outcomes and caveats: The reactivity of ex vivo clonotypes was inferred solely by matching the nucleotide sequences of those clonotypes to CFSE-low cultures from the same donors. Ex vivo, broadly cross-reactive clonotypes appeared more expanded than specific ones, with 11 of 19 and about three fifths of the roughly 30 in the top 5%.

A distance of 19 bases separates the germline ends of V and J, which lose 9 bases and 11 bases respectively. There are 13 amino acids in the CDR3, from cysteine to phenylalanine inclusive. Only the CDR3 region is kept as DNA, spanning 39 bases read in frame from base 1. The germline V gene encodes CDR1 MDHEN and CDR2 SYDVKM. Memory CD4+ T cells, defined as all CD4+ cells other than CD45RA+CCR7+CD95- naive cells, were FACS-sorted on a FACSAria III to a purity of over 98%. Blood from healthy donors came from blood donation centers in Switzerland. Total CD4+ T cells and monocytes were enriched by positive selection with CD4 and CD14 magnetic microbeads. CD8+, CD14+, CD16+, CD56+, CD19+ and CD25-bright cells were excluded before sorting. In a couple of blood donors, total memory CD4+ T cells were sequenced directly ex vivo to assess in vivo expansion of bacteria-reactive clonotypes. Ficoll-Paque Plus was used to isolate peripheral blood mononuclear cells from donor blood.

This clone is a singleton in its sample. Its antigen is still unknown. It has no much larger one-base neighbor in the sample; base qualities were not kept. Deep-level sequencing was performed on ex vivo total memory CD4+ samples, with a detection sensitivity of one cell in 200,000. The QIAamp DNA Micro Kit was used to extract genomic DNA from cell pellets, and spectrophotometry was used to check the quantity and purity of the genomic DNA. The immunoSEQ multiplex PCR assay was used to amplify the TCR Vbeta CDR3 regions. The Illumina HiSeq platform was used to sequence the amplicons. Each retrieved sequence was 87 nucleotides long and included the CDR3 region. Regarding the original processing steps: A unique productive TCR Vbeta nucleotide sequence was defined as a clonotype and was quantified by productive template frequency from ImmunoSEQ Analyzer V3.0. A threshold set at the top 5th percentile of each frequency-ranked repertoire was used to define expanded clonotypes. Repertoire overlap was computed as Chao-Jaccard with the R package fossil and visualized by nonmetric multidimensional scaling with the R package MASS. Sourced from immuneACCESS, this table was stored by TCRdb with only in-frame sequences that have V and J called. A share of the clones is absent; for the studies checked, an unresolved V gene accounts for under half, and the remainder has no known explanation. Clonal size and the V and J genes are those of that table, whereas D and trimming came from the DNA. This sample has some 30,000 clones in its table, and just under 85% of those were observed once. Together, the top ten hold over 1.5% of the sample.

Sequenced input: memory CD4+ T cells from blood. This sample's cell subset or site label indicates: total memory CD4 T cells sorted directly ex vivo, unstimulated. Recombination joined TRBV28 with TRBJ1-4; the D region possibly corresponds to TRBD1 (5 bases align). This receptor was identified in a human donor in good health. The nucleotide sequence reads as follows: TGTGCCAGTTCGGGACCCTCCTGGGGGAAACTGTTTTTT. This sequence encodes CASSGPSWGKLFF.